The 25 T cell receptor beta chains below come from one sample, sequenced in a study of T-cell reconstitution after alpha-beta-depleted transplantation in children. Unique molecular identifiers tagged the TCRbeta library. TCRdb processed the PCR reads anew with MiXCR; each CDR3 protein has one entry. This repertoire shows under 450,000 distinct CDR3 sequences, roughly 15% found once; its top ten account for just under 30%. The sample was PBMCs, mostly from graft donor cells, taken 360 days after TCRalphabeta/CD19-depleted stem cell transplant. The receptors come from a boy under three years old who had a stem cell transplant for Wiskott-Aldrich syndrome, so the T cells may come from the graft donor.

Turning to this clonotype: At one of its ends the junction is not consistent with the germline gene, which may arise from a read error. The chain uses TRBV5-1 and TRBJ2-3; D may be TRBD1 (6 bases). Germline loops: CDR1 SGHRS, CDR2 YFSETQ. The CDR3 runs to 12 residues. Written as DNA, the CDR3 is TGCGCCAGCAGCCAGACAGGAGACCAGGCGAATTTT. Residues: CASSQTGDQANF.

This clonotype was seen only a few times. This chain links TRBV29-1 with TRBJ1-4; D is perhaps TRBD1 (5 bases). Germline values: CDR1 SQVTM, CDR2 ANQGSEA. V gave up 7 bases and J gave up 3 bases, with 12 bases separating them. The CDR3 covers 13 residues. The DNA of the CDR3 is TGCAGCGCCCGGACAACCTCTAATGAAAAACTGTTTTTT. As protein: CSARTTSNEKLFF.

J is TRBJ1-1 and V is TRBV6-5; 7 positions agree with TRBD1. V lost 2 bases to trimming and J lost 0 bases; unmatched junction nucleotides: 9. Looked up from germline, CDR1 is MNHEY and CDR2 is SVGAGI. The length of the CDR3 is 17 residues. As DNA, the CDR3 is TGTGCCAGCAGTTACCGTGGACAGGTCTATTTGAACACTGAAGCTTTCTTT. Its translation: CASSYRGQVYLNTEAFF.

This clonotype was picked up a small number of times. The genes are TRBV12-3 or TRBV12-4 and TRBJ2-1; 7 bases map to TRBD2. The V gene end was trimmed by 2 bases and the J gene end by 9 bases; junction bases not matched to a gene: 4. This CDR3 region has 13 residues. CDR3 in amino acids: CASSLRGGAEQFF. The CDR3 region has the DNA TGTGCCAGCAGTTTAAGGGGAGGGGCTGAGCAGTTCTTC.

This chain connects TRBV4-3 to TRBJ2-1, with TRBD2 matching over 12 bases. This CDR3 region has 15 residues. J was trimmed by 10 bases and V by 8 bases; bases with no gene match: 12. The germline V gene encodes CDR1 LGHNA and CDR2 YSLEER. The CDR3 coding sequence is TGCGCCAGCTTGATCCTAGCGGGAGGGCCGGGAGAGCAGTTCTTC. Its protein is CASLILAGGPGEQFF.

The CDR3 nucleotides are TGCAGTGCTGACCCGGGACAGGGTTATGACGAGCAGTACTTC. Its protein product is CSADPGQGYDEQYF. The chain uses TRBV20-1 and TRBJ2-7; 9 bases are shared with TRBD1. V shed 5 bases, J shed 5 bases, and the junction held 10 bases outside the gene matches. Per germline, CDR1 DFQATT and CDR2 SNEGSKA (reference sequence). The CDR3 length is 14 residues.

This clonotype was seen at least ten times. The V and J genes are TRBV6-2 or TRBV6-3 and TRBJ2-2; tentative D call: TRBD1 (5 bases). Trimming shortened V by 0 bases and J by 6 bases, and 11 bases separated the two germline ends. The CDR3 covers 15 residues. Germline V gene lookup returns CDR1 MNHEY and CDR2 SVGEGT. Here the CDR3 DNA reads TGTGCCAGCAGTTACTCGGCAGGGTATTCCGGGGAGCTGTTTTTT. Amino acid sequence: CASSYSAGYSGELFF.

This clonotype showed up just a few times. The CDR3 coding sequence is TGTGCCATCAGTGAGTCCTCCAGCGGGAGAGGCACCGGGGAGCTGTTTTTT. This encodes CAISESSSGRGTGELFF. This chain links TRBV10-3 with TRBJ2-2, with TRBD2 identical over 8 bases. Germline V lookup: CDR1 ENHRY, CDR2 SYGVKD. V was pared by 0 bases and J by 4 bases, with 7 bases of the junction left unmatched. This CDR3 contains 17 residues.

The chain combines TRBV12-3 or TRBV12-4 with TRBJ2-7; 7 bases align to TRBD2. The V and J ends lost 8 bases and 5 bases, in that order; junction bases with no gene match: 24. The CDR3 has 18 residues. The CDR3 is CASGPPPSEGGPNNEQYF. CDR3 DNA: TGTGCCAGCGGCCCCCCCCCATCAGAGGGAGGGCCTAATAACGAGCAGTACTTC.

This chain connects TRBV7-9 to TRBJ2-1, with D perhaps matching TRBD1 (6 bases). CDR3 length: 17 amino acids. The germline V gene has CDR1 SEHNR and CDR2 FQNEAQ (reference sequence). The V and J ends lost 1 base and 3 bases respectively, with 16 bases between them. CDR3 in DNA: TGTGCCAGCAGCTTAGTACACAGGGATACACACTACAATGAGCAGTTCTTC. Protein product: CASSLVHRDTHYNEQFF.

In its sample, this clonotype was seen a few times. The chain is built from TRBV6-6 and TRBJ1-1, with D perhaps matching TRBD1 (5 bases). V was clipped by 2 bases and J by 6 bases, with 7 bases between them. There are 12 residues in the CDR3. Per germline, CDR1 MNHNY and CDR2 SVGAGI (reference sequence). This CDR3 reads CASSYRGAEAFF. CDR3 bases: TGTGCCAGCAGTTACCGGGGGGCTGAAGCTTTCTTT.

The rearrangement joins TRBV7-8 to TRBJ1-2; no clear D gene. Trimming took 1 base from V and 0 from J, leaving 9 bases between them. In germline, CDR1 is SGHVS, CDR2 FQNEAQ. The CDR3 spans 15 residues. CDR3 sequence reads: CASSLGGPANYGYTF. The CDR3 DNA reads as TGTGCCAGCAGCTTAGGAGGACCAGCTAACTATGGCTACACCTTC.

The chain joins TRBV6-2 or TRBV6-3 to TRBJ2-1, with 8 nucleotides matching TRBD2. V lost 4 bases and J lost 1; bases outside the gene matches: 6. CDR1 is MNHEY, CDR2 SVGEGT, per germline. The CDR3 extends over 16 amino acids. CDR3 DNA: TGTGCCAGCAGTTGGGGTAGCGGGAAATCCTACAATGAGCAGTTCTTC. Translating gives CASSWGSGKSYNEQFF.

This clonotype was observed many times. The rearrangement links TRBV4-1 to TRBJ2-3, with TRBD1 matching 8 bases. This CDR3 contains 15 residues. After removal of 3 bases from V and 2 bases from J, the junction contained 4 bases not matched to a gene. Looked up from germline, CDR1 is MGHRA and CDR2 is YSYEKL. The DNA for the CDR3 is TGCGCCAGCAGCCACCGGACAGGGAACACAGATACGCAGTATTTT. Translating gives CASSHRTGNTDTQYF.

This clonotype turned up a few times. This chain links TRBV6-5 with TRBJ2-1, with a weak D call TRBD1 (6 bases). The germline V gene has CDR1 MNHEY and CDR2 SVGAGI. V lost 0 bases and J lost 3, with 9 bases in between. This CDR3 region has 15 residues. Here the CDR3 reads CASSYSRDNYNEQFF. DNA of the CDR3: TGTGCCAGCAGTTACTCGAGGGACAACTACAATGAGCAGTTCTTC.

The sample holds a few counts of this clonotype. This chain joins TRBV20-1 and TRBJ2-5; a weak D match, TRBD1 (5 bases). Germline-derived CDR1 and CDR2 are DFQATT and SNEGSKA (reference sequence). The CDR3 runs 13 residues. Trimming took off 0 bases at V and 1 base at J, with 6 bases between the two ends. The CDR3 protein is CSARETVQETQYF. The CDR3 nucleotides are TGCAGTGCTAGAGAGACAGTCCAAGAGACCCAGTACTTC.

V is TRBV19 and J is TRBJ1-2; unclear D gene. Trimming left V 7 bases short and J 2 bases short, with 8 bases between. The CDR3 extends over 12 amino acids. Germline V CDR1 and CDR2: LNHDA, SQIVND (reference sequence). The CDR3 sequence: CASTSDNYGYTF. The CDR3 nucleotides are TGTGCCAGTACCTCGGACAACTATGGCTACACCTTC.

The chain couples TRBV12-3 or TRBV12-4 to TRBJ2-7; weak D call: TRBD1 (6 bases). The CDR3 is made up of 15 amino acids. Trimming took 5 bases from V and 0 from J, leaving 14 bases between them. In DNA, the CDR3 is TGTGCCAGCAGTCCCGACAGGAAGACCTCCTACGAGCAGTACTTC. Its protein product is CASSPDRKTSYEQYF.

The genes are TRBV6-1 and TRBJ2-5; 7 positions agree with TRBD1. Germline V lookup: CDR1 MNHNS, CDR2 SASEGT. The CDR3 contains 14 residues. V dropped 5 bases and J dropped 4; count of bases not matched to a gene: 7. The CDR3 DNA reads as TGTGCCAGCAGTACCTACAGGGGATCAGAGACCCAGTACTTC. Translated: CASSTYRGSETQYF.

The chain couples TRBV12-3 or TRBV12-4 to TRBJ2-5; D possibly matches TRBD1 or TRBD2 (6 bases each). Trimming removed 5 bases at V and 1 base at J, with 14 bases between. There are 15 residues in the CDR3. CDR3 region: CASSPRGVAQETQYF. The CDR3 region has the DNA TGTGCCAGCAGTCCTAGGGGGGTGGCCCAAGAGACCCAGTACTTC.

This chain connects TRBV7-2 to TRBJ2-1; weak D call: TRBD1 (6 bases). Germline V lookup: CDR1 SGHTA, CDR2 FQGNSA. The CDR3 covers 13 residues. V was pared by 7 bases and J by 3 bases, with 10 bases between. CDR3 bases: TGTGCCAGCAACGGACAGCTCTACAATGAGCAGTTCTTC. This gives the protein CASNGQLYNEQFF.

This clonotype was seen more than once but under ten times. CDR3 sequence reads: CASSPSGRYEQYF. CDR3 nucleotides: TGTGCCAGCAGCCCTAGCGGGAGGTACGAGCAGTACTTC. The chain combines TRBV7-9 with TRBJ2-7; TRBD2 matches at 11 bases. Germline CDR1 and CDR2: SEHNR and FQNEAQ (reference sequence). CDR3 size: 13 residues. Trimming took 5 bases from V and 4 from J; bases not matched to a gene: 1.

The chain carries TRBV24-1 and TRBJ2-1; TRBD1 might be the D (5 bases). Trimming cost V 6 bases and J 12 bases, with 20 bases left between them. The V gene's germline CDR1 is KGHDR and CDR2 SFDVKD. There are 14 residues in the CDR3. The CDR3 spells CATSKSDGPRGQFF. Written as DNA, the CDR3 is TGTGCCACCAGTAAAAGTGACGGACCTAGGGGGCAGTTCTTC.

This clonotype appeared a few times. J is TRBJ2-1 and V is TRBV7-2, with 9 bases identical to TRBD1. Germline lookup yields CDR1 SGHTA and CDR2 FQGNSA. After removal of 4 bases from V and 6 bases from J, the junction contained 7 bases not matched to a gene. This CDR3 region has 15 residues. The CDR3 loop reads CASSWAGTGFNEQFF. Here the CDR3 DNA reads TGTGCCAGCAGCTGGGCCGGGACAGGGTTCAATGAGCAGTTCTTC. The full variable domain, in which reference TRBV7-2 and TRBJ2-1 provide the parts outside the CDR3, is GAGVSQSPSNKVTEKGKDVELRCDPISGHTALYWYRQSLGQGLEFLIYFQGNSAPDKSGLPSDRFSAERTGGSVSTLTIQRTQQEDSAVYLCASSWAGTGFNEQFFGPGTRLTVL.

The V and J genes are TRBV5-1 and TRBJ2-5; no firm D call. The CDR3 covers 14 residues. V lost 5 bases and J 3 bases, leaving 14 bases between the germline ends. From germline, CDR1 is SGHRS and CDR2 YFSETQ. The chain's CDR3 is CASRQRNLKETQYF. For the CDR3, the DNA is TGCGCCAGCAGGCAGCGAAATCTTAAAGAGACCCAGTACTTC. Based on the CDR3 plus reference TRBV5-1 and TRBJ2-5, the full variable domain is KAGVTQTPRYLIKTRGQQVTLSCSPISGHRSVSWYQQTPGQGLQFLFEYFSETQRNKGNFPGRFSGRQFSNSRSEMNVSTLELGDSALYLCASRQRNLKETQYFGPGTRLLVL.